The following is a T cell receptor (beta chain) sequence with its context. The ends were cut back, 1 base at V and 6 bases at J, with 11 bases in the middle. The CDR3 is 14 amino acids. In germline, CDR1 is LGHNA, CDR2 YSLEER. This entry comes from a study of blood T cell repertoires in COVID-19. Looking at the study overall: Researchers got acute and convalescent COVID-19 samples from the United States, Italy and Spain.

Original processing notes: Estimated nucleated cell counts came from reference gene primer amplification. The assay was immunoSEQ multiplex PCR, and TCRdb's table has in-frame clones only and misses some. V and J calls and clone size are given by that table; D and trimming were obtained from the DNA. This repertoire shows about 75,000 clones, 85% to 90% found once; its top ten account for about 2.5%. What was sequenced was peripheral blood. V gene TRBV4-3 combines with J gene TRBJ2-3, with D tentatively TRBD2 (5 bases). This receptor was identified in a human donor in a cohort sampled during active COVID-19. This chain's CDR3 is CASSQGLRGDTQYF. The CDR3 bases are TGCGCCAGCAGCCAAGGACTAAGAGGTGATACGCAGTATTTT.